Here is one TCR beta chain with its context. Its antigen remains unknown. Clones were read by immunoSEQ multiplex PCR, and TCRdb kept only the in-frame ones, dropping some. The sample carries about 36,000 clones, about 80% recorded once. Germline V gives CDR1 MNHEY, CDR2 SVGAGI. CDR3 length: 13 amino acids. The J segment lost 3 bases and the V segment lost 6 bases, leaving 2 bases of the junction unmatched. These data belong to a study of CD4 T cells in relation to SARS-CoV-2 and coronaviruses. This TCR came from an adult with COVID-19. This chain uses TRBV6-5 with TRBJ2-1; 7 bases are a match to TRBD1. The specimen was memory CD4+ T cells from PBMCs, cultured in vitro. CDR3 DNA: TGTGCCAGCAGGCGGACAGGCTACAATGAGCAGTTCTTC. Protein sequence: CASRRTGYNEQFF.